The 24 T cell receptor beta chains below come from one sample, sequenced in a study of human CD8 memory T cell subsets. TCR beta libraries were made by UMI-labeled 5' RACE. From the 5' RACE reads, TCRdb lists one entry per CDR3 protein and no DNA. The listing records about 17,000 distinct CDR3 sequences. The sample taken for sequencing was CD8+ stem-like memory T cells (TSCM and TCM) sorted from PBMCs. As for subset: stem-like memory CD8 T cells (TSTEM), CCR7+ PD-1- TIGIT-. These receptor sequences come from a human donor in good health.

The V gene is TRBV29-1, the J gene TRBJ2-1. The CDR3 has 15 residues. Germline CDR1 and CDR2: SQVTM and ANQGSEA. The CDR3: CSVHGDQGSYNEQFF.

The chain has TRBV12-3 or TRBV12-4 and TRBJ1-4; TCRdb selects TRBD1, and the lack of DNA leaves this call unchecked. The CDR3 runs 14 residues. The CDR3 region is CASTLGQGIEKLFF.

V is TRBV7-9 and J is TRBJ1-1; TCRdb lists TRBD1, though no DNA is available to test this call. The CDR3 sequence is 13 residues long. Germline CDR1 and CDR2: SEHNR and FQNEAQ (reference sequence). The CDR3 sequence: CASSLGDRGRAFF.

The chain has TRBV5-1 and TRBJ1-1; TCRdb's D call of TRBD1 is untestable without DNA. Germline loops: CDR1 SGHRS, CDR2 YFSETQ. The CDR3 sequence is 14 residues long. The CDR3 sequence is CASSLGDLNTEAFF.

CDR3 protein: CASSLTGASGTTEAFF. The chain employs TRBV7-3 and TRBJ1-1. CDR1 is SGHTA, CDR2 FQGTGA, per germline. The CDR3 loop spans 16 amino acids.

This chain joins TRBV7-9 and TRBJ2-4. The germline V gene has CDR1 SEHNR and CDR2 FQNEAQ (reference sequence). The CDR3 totals 13 residues. The CDR3 sequence: CASSLAVGNIQYF.

J is TRBJ1-1 and V is TRBV20-1; without DNA, the TCRdb call of TRBD1 cannot be checked. The length of the CDR3 is 13 residues. CDR1 is DFQATT, CDR2 SNEGSKA, per germline (reference sequence). The CDR3 reads CSARGRGENEAFF.

V usage is TRBV10-1 and J usage is TRBJ2-7; the D gene TCRdb calls, TRBD1, cannot be checked with no DNA. The CDR3 has 13 amino acids. The germline V gene has CDR1 WNHNN and CDR2 SYGVQD (reference sequence). CDR3: CASRGTGAYEQYF.

V is TRBV6-5 and J is TRBJ2-1; TCRdb's D gene call, TRBD2, goes unchecked for lack of DNA. CDR1 is MNHEY and CDR2 is SVGAGI in the germline V gene. CDR3 size: 15 residues. The CDR3 reads CASSQAGPSYNEQFF.

The chain employs TRBV28 and TRBJ2-5; no DNA is available, so the TRBD2 call from TCRdb remains unchecked. There are 15 residues in the CDR3. Germline V gene lookup returns CDR1 MDHEN and CDR2 SYDVKM. CDR3 sequence: CASSLGSGRSETQYF.

The V and J genes are TRBV6-2 or TRBV6-3 and TRBJ2-7; TCRdb gives TRBD2 as the D gene, but with no DNA this cannot be confirmed. Per germline, CDR1 MNHEY and CDR2 SVGEGT. The CDR3 spans 14 residues. Here the CDR3 reads CASSWAGVVYEQYF.

V gene TRBV5-4 combines with J gene TRBJ2-5; with no DNA, the TCRdb D assignment of TRBD1 cannot be verified. The CDR3 spans 14 residues. Germline V gene data show CDR1 as SGHNT and CDR2 as YYREEE (reference sequence). The CDR3 is CASTPSNSQETQYF.

The chain uses TRBV7-9 and TRBJ2-1. The CDR3 consists of 15 residues. From germline, CDR1 is SEHNR and CDR2 FQNEAQ (reference sequence). The CDR3 spells CASVNTGGAYNEQFF.

The gene calls are TRBV28 and TRBJ2-1; TCRdb's D gene call, TRBD1, goes unchecked for lack of DNA. This CDR3 is 17 amino acids long. Germline V gene sequence: CDR1 MDHEN, CDR2 SYDVKM. The CDR3 protein is CASSLTAVGAGGNEQFF.

The V and J genes are TRBV7-6 and TRBJ1-5. CDR3 length equals 15 residues. Germline V gene sequence: CDR1 SGHVS, CDR2 FNYEAQ. CDR3 loop: CASSLAPYSNQPQHF. The full variable domain, completed using reference TRBV7-6 and TRBJ1-5, is GAGVSQSPRYKVTKRGQDVALRCDPISGHVSLYWYRQALGQGPEFLTYFNYEAQQDKSGLPNDRFSAERPEGSISTLTIQRTEQRDSAMYRCASSLAPYSNQPQHFGDGTRLSIL.

V and J are TRBV4-3 and TRBJ2-1; without DNA, the TCRdb call of TRBD2 cannot be checked. In germline, CDR1 is LGHNA, CDR2 YSLEER. The CDR3 has 17 residues. The CDR3 loop is CASSQDVTGEGYNEQFF.

In terms of frequency, this clonotype is medium-sized (0.01 to 0.1%). The chain uses TRBV2 and TRBJ2-2; TCRdb's D call, TRBD1, is unchecked because there is no DNA. The CDR3 runs to 19 residues. Germline V gene data show CDR1 as SNHLY and CDR2 as FYNNEI. This chain's CDR3 is CASSESEDRGPTNTGELFF.

Its frequency marks this clonotype as medium-sized. This chain connects TRBV29-1 to TRBJ1-1. The germline gives CDR1 SQVTM, CDR2 ANQGSEA. CDR3 length: 14 residues. This CDR3 is CSGLLHRRNTEAFF. Combining the CDR3 with reference TRBV29-1 and TRBJ1-1 gives the whole variable domain SAVISQKPSRDICQRGTSLTIQCQVDSQVTMMFWYRQQPGQSLTLIATANQGSEATYESGFVIDKFPISRPNLTFSTLTVSNMSPEDSSIYLCSGLLHRRNTEAFFGQGTRLTVV.

The chain joins TRBV5-1 to TRBJ2-2; TCRdb gives TRBD1 as the D gene, but with no DNA this cannot be confirmed. The CDR3 contains 17 residues. CDR1 and CDR2 from the germline V gene are SGHRS and YFSETQ. CDR3: CASSLPLQGEDTGELFF.

Considering frequency, this clonotype is medium-sized. The gene calls are TRBV25-1 and TRBJ2-3; the TRBD1 assignment by TCRdb is unverifiable without DNA. Germline-derived CDR1 and CDR2 are MGHDK and SYGVNS. The CDR3 length is 14 residues. This CDR3 is CASSEYRGPDTQYF.

J is TRBJ1-2 and V is TRBV7-6; the D call of TRBD1 rests on TCRdb alone, since no DNA is present to check it. The germline V gene encodes CDR1 SGHVS and CDR2 FNYEAQ. The CDR3 contains 17 residues. The CDR3 protein is CASSPGGGRDVAPRYTF.

The rearrangement links TRBV24-1 to TRBJ2-1; TCRdb proposes TRBD2, but this gene call is untestable without DNA. CDR1 and CDR2 from the germline V gene are KGHDR and SFDVKD. This CDR3 has 18 amino acids. The CDR3 region is CATSDLATSGRAYNEQFF.

V and J are TRBV19 and TRBJ2-7; the D call from TCRdb, TRBD1, cannot be confirmed without DNA. Germline V gene sequence: CDR1 LNHDA, CDR2 SQIVND (reference sequence). CDR3 length: 14 residues. The CDR3 here is CASSTSPVVYEQYF.

The rearrangement uses TRBV5-4 and TRBJ2-1; lacking DNA, the TRBD1 call made by TCRdb goes unchecked. The CDR3 is 15 amino acids. The germline V gene encodes CDR1 SGHNT and CDR2 YYREEE (reference sequence). The CDR3 sequence: CASSFRGSLRDEQFF.